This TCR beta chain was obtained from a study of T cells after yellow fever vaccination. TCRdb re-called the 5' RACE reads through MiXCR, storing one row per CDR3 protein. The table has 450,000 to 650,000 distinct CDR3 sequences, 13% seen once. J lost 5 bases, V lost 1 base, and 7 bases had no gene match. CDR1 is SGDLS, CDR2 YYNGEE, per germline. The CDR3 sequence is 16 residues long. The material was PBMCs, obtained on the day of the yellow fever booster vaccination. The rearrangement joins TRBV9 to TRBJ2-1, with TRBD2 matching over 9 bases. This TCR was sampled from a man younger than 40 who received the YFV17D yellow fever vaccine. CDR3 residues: CASSVMAASGNNEQFF. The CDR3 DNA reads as TGTGCCAGCAGCGTAATGGCTGCTAGCGGGAACAATGAGCAGTTCTTC.